This T cell receptor (beta chain) was documented in a study of blood T cell repertoires in COVID-19 (dated by TCRdb to 2019 to 2021). A note on the overall study: Samples covering the acute and convalescent phases of COVID-19 were provided by collaborators in the United States, Italy and Spain. The material from the prospective study consisted of cDNA or gDNA derived from T cells, B-cell-depleted T cells, or PBMCs. Subjects who had been exposed to COVID-19, were actively infected with it, or had recovered from it provided the deeply sampled blood TCRbeta repertoires that made up the dataset. The repertoires were made available in a free public database intended to serve as a resource for research on the immune response to SARS-CoV-2. Samples came from the ongoing ImmuneRACE study (first 160 participants) plus 1,254 subjects from 6 global collaborators. The sample metadata nearly always contained a de-identified subject ID, COVID-19 status, age in years and sex. HLA class I and class II types, where available, came from metadata supplied by the sample provider rather than from assay-based typing. What the study reported, not specific to this receptor: Clinical and demographic metadata were provided uncurated, with the amount varying by source and participant.

The CDR3 sequence holds 13 residues, the cysteine and phenylalanine included. Only the CDR3 DNA stays, 39 bases, in frame from base 1. In the germline V gene (reference sequence), CDR1 corresponds to MNHNY and CDR2 to SVGAGI. V loses 8 bases of germline sequence and J loses 5 bases, and the interval between the two ends is 15 bases. About this clone itself: Its antigen has not been determined. No clone much larger than this one lies a single base away; base qualities are absent.

TCRbeta CDR3 regions were amplified from genomic DNA by means of the immunoSEQ Assay, a bias-controlled multiplex PCR. Per the source publication's procedure: Nucleated cell counts per sample were estimated from amplification of reference gene primers within the assay. To quantify the absolute abundance of each unique TCRbeta CDR3 rearrangement, sequence reads were collapsed and filtered. For each sample, productive Simpson clonality was calculated by taking the square root of Simpson's diversity index across productive rearrangements. This is the immuneACCESS table as TCRdb keeps it, with only in-frame sequences that have V and J called. A part of the clones is gone; compared with another copy, unresolved V genes explain less than half, and the rest is unexplained. V, J and clone size reflect that table, while D and trimming were determined from the DNA. The sample table holds around 67,000 clones, of which 85% to 90% were seen once. The top ten constitute 6.5% to 8.5% of the sample.

The collaborating institutions used their own protocols to collect whole blood in K2EDTA tubes. For TCRbeta analysis, collaborators shipped samples in one of three forms: frozen whole blood, isolated PBMCs, or DNA extracted from either of those sample types. The material sequenced was peripheral blood. The TCR originated in a man over 45 with active COVID-19. The chain is made from TRBV6-6 and TRBJ1-1, with TRBD1 tentatively as D gene (5 bases match). The sequenced DNA: TGTGCCAGCTACACCGGGGAGGGGACTGAAGCTTTCTTT. It codes for CASYTGEGTEAFF.